The source of this TCR beta chain is a study of T cell responses to AZD1222 COVID-19 vaccine. In the case of this clone: Its target is unknown.

Produced via immunoSEQ multiplex PCR; TCRdb's table is partial and in-frame only. The table includes 100,000 to 150,000 clones, more than 75% detected once. V was cut by 3 bases and J by 5 bases, with 14 bases left in between. Germline values: CDR1 LNHDA, CDR2 SQIVND (reference sequence). The CDR3 spans 14 residues. Regarding the study as a whole: Sampling that yielded the repertoires occurred only after the peak T cell response.

The material was peripheral blood, obtained on day 0 of AZD1222 vaccination. This rearrangement joins TRBV19 to TRBJ2-7, with D possibly being TRBD2 (6 bases). The TCR was taken from an adult in good health. The CDR3 loop is CASSIAPGTDEQYF. In nucleotides, the CDR3 is TGTGCCAGTAGTATCGCCCCAGGGACTGACGAGCAGTACTTC.